What follows are 27 T cell receptor beta chains derived from one specimen sequenced in a study of cytomegalovirus exposure and HLA in healthy donors (dated by TCRdb to 2016 to 2017). Libraries were made using the immunoSEQ multiplex PCR assay. For the multiplex PCR, a mixture combining 60 forward primers for TCR Vbeta segments and 13 reverse primers for TCR Jbeta segments was used. TCRdb mirrors the immuneACCESS table, restricted to in-frame sequences. Some clones are absent from its copies; in checked studies, under half trace to an unresolved V gene, and the reason for the others is unknown. For this sample the table gives about 120,000 clones, of which approximately 80% were detected only once. The ten largest make up roughly 1.8% of the sample. Sequencing was carried out using PBMCs. Receptors originate from a man between 18 and 29 years old in good health and CMV-seronegative.

The CDR3 loop is CASSLFATSGSTDTQYF. CDR3 nucleotides: TGTGCCAGCAGCTTATTCGCGACTAGCGGAAGCACAGATACGCAGTATTTT. This chain links TRBV11-2 with TRBJ2-3; 9 bases agree with TRBD2. Looked up from germline, CDR1 is SGHAT and CDR2 is FQNNGV. The V and J ends lost 2 bases and 0 bases, in that order; junction bases with no gene match: 6. CDR3 length: 17 amino acids.

The CDR3 bases are TGTGCCAGCAGTGAACAGGGAGGTGAGCAGTTCTTC. This gives the protein CASSEQGGEQFF. The chain joins TRBV2 to TRBJ2-1; a weak D match, TRBD2 (6 bases). This CDR3 spans 12 amino acids. From germline, CDR1 is SNHLY and CDR2 FYNNEI. V was trimmed by 2 bases and J by 9 bases, leaving 8 bases between them.

In DNA form, the CDR3 reads TGTGCCAGTAGTATTCTACAGGGGGCTGGGGCCAACGTCCTGACTTTC. It is translated as CASSILQGAGANVLTF. The rearrangement uses TRBV19 and TRBJ2-6; TRBD1 agrees at 8 bases. The CDR3 is 16 residues long. V lost 3 bases and J lost 2; bases outside the gene matches: 3. From germline, CDR1 is LNHDA and CDR2 SQIVND (reference sequence).

The V gene is TRBV6-5, the J gene TRBJ2-2; 10 bases fit TRBD2. Per germline, CDR1 MNHEY and CDR2 SVGAGI. The CDR3 is 16 residues long. V lost 2 bases and J lost 3; bases outside the gene matches: 3. The CDR3 DNA follows: TGTGCCAGCAGTTACAGACTAGCGGGCGACACCGGGGAGCTGTTTTTT. Amino acids: CASSYRLAGDTGELFF.

The genes are TRBV4-3 and TRBJ1-4, with a tentative D call TRBD1 (5 bases). Trimming stripped 0 bases from V and 5 bases from J, with 19 bases between. The CDR3 is 18 amino acids. Germline lookup yields CDR1 LGHNA and CDR2 YSLEER. The CDR3 reads CASSQERGGVWKNEKLFF. Written as DNA, the CDR3 is TGCGCCAGCAGCCAAGAACGGGGGGGGGTCTGGAAGAATGAAAAACTGTTTTTT.

The chain is built from TRBV7-2 and TRBJ1-1; D perhaps matches TRBD1 (5 bases). The CDR3 runs 14 residues. Germline CDR1 SGHTA, CDR2 FQGNSA. The germline V and J ends were trimmed by 5 bases and 1 base, with 11 bases remaining between them. CDR3 sequence (DNA): TGTGCCAGCAGCCGTAGTAGGGGGAACACTGAAGCTTTCTTT. This sequence encodes CASSRSRGNTEAFF.

The V and J genes are TRBV7-2 and TRBJ2-7, with D perhaps TRBD2 (7 bases). The CDR3 covers 15 residues. Between the trimmed V and J ends, which lost 5 bases and 0 bases, there was a span of 14 bases. Germline lookup yields CDR1 SGHTA and CDR2 FQGNSA. This chain's CDR3 is CASSRRGGYSYEQYF. CDR3 nucleotide sequence: TGTGCCAGCAGCCGAAGGGGGGGGTACTCCTACGAGCAGTACTTC.

This clone was recorded once. The genes are TRBV6-6 and TRBJ2-3; 8 nucleotides agree with TRBD2. The germline gives CDR1 MNHNY, CDR2 SVGAGI (reference sequence). V trimming: 4 bases; J trimming: 0 bases; junction bases outside the gene matches: 6. This CDR3 spans 16 amino acids. CDR3 bases: TGTGCCAGCAGTTCGAGCGGGGGCCTAAGCACAGATACGCAGTATTTT. Protein: CASSSSGGLSTDTQYF.

V usage is TRBV7-6 and J usage is TRBJ1-2, with D possibly being TRBD1 (5 bases). With 2 bases removed from V and 1 base from J, the gap between germline ends came to 11 bases. The CDR3 sequence is 15 residues long. Germline loops: CDR1 SGHVS, CDR2 FNYEAQ. This CDR3 reads CASSLWGGGNYGYTF. CDR3 nucleotides: TGTGCCAGCAGCTTATGGGGGGGTGGTAACTATGGCTACACCTTC. Combining the CDR3 with reference TRBV7-6 and TRBJ1-2 gives the whole variable domain GAGVSQSPRYKVTKRGQDVALRCDPISGHVSLYWYRQALGQGPEFLTYFNYEAQQDKSGLPNDRFSAERPEGSISTLTIQRTEQRDSAMYRCASSLWGGGNYGYTFGSGTRLTVV.

The chain is built from TRBV10-3 and TRBJ1-1; no definite D call. This CDR3 spans 15 amino acids. The germline V and J ends were trimmed by 0 bases and 0 bases, with 8 bases remaining between them. Germline CDR1 and CDR2: ENHRY and SYGVKD. CDR3 in amino acids: CAISESQVVNTEAFF. The CDR3 DNA reads TGTGCCATCAGTGAGTCGCAGGTTGTGAACACTGAAGCTTTCTTT.

The chain has TRBV29-1 and TRBJ2-5; 7 nucleotides agree with TRBD1. Gene TRBJ2-7 matches the end of the DNA better, so the J call may be wrong. The CDR3 is 15 amino acids. The germline gives CDR1 SQVTM, CDR2 ANQGSEA. CDR3 residues: CSVVGPQGLSYEQYF. For the CDR3, the DNA is TGCAGCGTTGTAGGCCCACAGGGGTTGAGCTACGAGCAGTACTTC.

This clone was recorded only once. The chain links TRBV18 to TRBJ2-7, with 14 nucleotides matching TRBD2. CDR3 size: 15 residues. Germline lookup yields CDR1 KGHSH and CDR2 LQKENI. The trim removed 3 bases at V and 4 bases at J, leaving 2 bases unmatched. CDR3 sequence: CASSPGLAGGYEQYF. DNA for the CDR3: TGTGCCAGCTCACCCGGACTAGCGGGGGGTTACGAGCAGTACTTC.

This clone was seen only a few times. The genes are TRBV19 and TRBJ1-4; D is uncertain. CDR1 is LNHDA and CDR2 is SQIVND in the germline V gene (reference sequence). The length of the CDR3 is 15 residues. With 5 bases removed from V and 0 bases from J, the gap between germline ends came to 10 bases. CDR3 loop: CASSARRATNEKLFF. The CDR3 nucleotides are TGTGCCAGTAGTGCCCGACGGGCAACTAATGAAAAACTGTTTTTT.

The rearrangement joins TRBV11-3 to TRBJ1-1; D is uncertain. Per germline, CDR1 SGHNT and CDR2 YENEEA. V lost 5 bases to trimming and J lost 3 bases, with 13 bases between them. The CDR3 runs to 14 residues. CDR3 sequence reads: CASSKTSGDTEAFF. As DNA, the CDR3 is TGTGCCAGCAGCAAAACGAGCGGGGACACTGAAGCTTTCTTT.

The chain joins TRBV7-9 to TRBJ2-3; a weak D match, TRBD1 (5 bases). The CDR3 is 14 amino acids. Deletions cut 4 bases from V and 5 bases from J, with 13 bases between. Germline CDR1 and CDR2: SEHNR and FQNEAQ (reference sequence). CDR3 sequence reads: CASSSLGRLDTQYF. CDR3 coding DNA: TGTGCCAGCAGCTCCCTGGGGCGGTTAGATACGCAGTATTTT. The variable domain in full, with the rest retrieved from reference TRBV7-9 and TRBJ2-3, is DTGVSQNPRHKITKRGQNVTFRCDPISEHNRLYWYRQTLGQGPEFLTYFQNEAQLEKSRLLSDRFSAERPKGSFSTLEIQRTEQGDSAMYLCASSSLGRLDTQYFGPGTRLTVL.

The V gene is TRBV6-4, the J gene TRBJ2-3, with D tentatively TRBD1 (5 bases). The CDR3 is made up of 15 amino acids. CDR1 and CDR2 from the germline V gene are MRHNA and SNTAGT. Trimming removed 5 bases at V and 2 bases at J, with 14 bases between. CDR3 region: CASSRGSGHTDTQYF. In DNA, the CDR3 is TGTGCCAGCAGTAGGGGTTCAGGGCACACAGATACGCAGTATTTT.

The sample holds one count of this clone. This specimen includes other DNA sequences encoding the same CDR3. The rearrangement joins TRBV19 to TRBJ1-4; D not certain. The CDR3 is 14 amino acids. Germline V gene lookup returns CDR1 LNHDA and CDR2 SQIVND (reference sequence). Trimming removed 1 base from V and 4 bases from J, with 7 bases in between. Written as DNA, the CDR3 is TGTGCCAGTAGTATAGGAGGATTTAATGAAAAACTGTTTTTT. It translates to CASSIGGFNEKLFF. The complete variable domain, with remaining parts taken from reference TRBV19 and TRBJ1-4, reads DGGITQSPKYLFRKEGQNVTLSCEQNLNHDAMYWYRQDPGQGLRLIYYSQIVNDFQKGDIAEGYSVSREKKESFPLTVTSAQKNPTAFYLCASSIGGFNEKLFFGSGTQLSVL.

This rearrangement joins TRBV7-3 to TRBJ2-1; maybe TRBD2 (7 bases). The V end was cut by 4 bases, the J end by 7 bases, with 14 bases between. Germline lookup yields CDR1 SGHTA and CDR2 FQGTGA. This CDR3 is 14 amino acids long. CDR3 residues: CASSSSGGGNEQFF. In DNA, the CDR3 is TGTGCCAGCAGCTCCTCGGGGGGCGGGAATGAGCAGTTCTTC.

In this sample, this clone turned up a few times. The rearrangement uses TRBV2 and TRBJ1-3; 7 positions agree with TRBD1. The germline V gene encodes CDR1 SNHLY and CDR2 FYNNEI. The CDR3 spans 15 residues. The V gene end was trimmed by 5 bases and the J gene end by 0 bases; junction bases not matched to a gene: 4. The CDR3 is CASSSAGGSGNTIYF. CDR3 bases: TGTGCCAGCAGTTCGGCAGGGGGCTCTGGAAACACCATATATTTT.

The V call is TRBV6-5, the J call TRBJ1-2; 8 bases are shared with TRBD1. Germline V lookup: CDR1 MNHEY, CDR2 SVGAGI. The CDR3 is 16 residues long. J gave up 0 bases and V 0 bases, and 3 bases lay outside the gene matches. This CDR3 is CASSYSNRGANYGYTF. The CDR3 DNA is TGTGCCAGCAGTTACTCGAACAGGGGGGCTAACTATGGCTACACCTTC.

To note about this clone: Other DNA sequences in the sample encode the same CDR3. The gene calls are TRBV9 and TRBJ2-5; 14 nucleotides agree with TRBD2. The CDR3 spans 16 residues. V trimming: 3 bases; J trimming: 5 bases; junction bases outside the gene matches: 6. Germline CDR1 reads SGDLS; CDR2 reads YYNGEE. The CDR3 protein is CASSEGLAGERETQYF. CDR3 nucleotide sequence: TGTGCCAGCAGCGAGGGACTAGCGGGGGAACGGGAGACCCAGTACTTC.

CDR3 amino acids: CASSEGPQDRHEAFF. The CDR3 bases are TGTGCCAGCAGTGAAGGGCCCCAGGATCGACATGAAGCTTTCTTT. V gene TRBV2 combines with J gene TRBJ1-1; unclear D gene. Per germline, CDR1 SNHLY and CDR2 FYNNEI. The V gene lost 1 base and the J gene lost 7 bases, with 16 bases spanning the gap. The CDR3 sequence is 15 residues long.

For the CDR3, the DNA is TGTGCCAGCACCAAAGTTGGACAGTCAATGGGGTATGGCTACACCTTC. Protein sequence: CASTKVGQSMGYGYTF. The chain has TRBV6-6 and TRBJ1-2; tentatively, D is TRBD1 (6 bases). The CDR3 sequence is 16 residues long. V was cut by 7 bases and J by 5 bases, with 23 bases left in between. The germline gives CDR1 MNHNY, CDR2 SVGAGI (reference sequence).

The CDR3 sequence is CASSLQRSEAFF. In DNA form, the CDR3 reads TGTGCCAGCAGCCTCCAACGGTCTGAAGCTTTCTTT. The chain employs TRBV28 and TRBJ1-1; D unclear. The CDR3 contains 12 residues. Looked up from germline, CDR1 is MDHEN and CDR2 is SYDVKM. The V end lost 6 bases, the J end lost 6 bases, and 11 bases lay between the germline ends.

V usage is TRBV5-1 and J usage is TRBJ2-3; TRBD2 aligns across 8 bases. The CDR3 consists of 16 residues. Per germline, CDR1 SGHRS and CDR2 YFSETQ. V shed 2 bases, J shed 0 bases, and the junction held 5 bases outside the gene matches. This chain's CDR3 is CASSFTSGPSTDTQYF. In DNA, the CDR3 is TGCGCCAGCAGCTTTACTAGCGGTCCTAGCACAGATACGCAGTATTTT.

The chain is built from TRBV7-8 and TRBJ2-1, with D possibly TRBD2 on 5 matching bases. Germline V gives CDR1 SGHVS, CDR2 FQNEAQ. Trimming stripped 1 base from V and 4 bases from J, with 5 bases between. The CDR3 is 13 residues long. This CDR3 is CASSLGLYNEQFF. The CDR3 bases are TGTGCCAGCAGCTTAGGACTATACAATGAGCAGTTCTTC.

This chain connects TRBV2 to TRBJ1-2; D call uncertain. With 0 bases removed from V and 8 bases from J, the gap between germline ends came to 7 bases. CDR1 SNHLY and CDR2 FYNNEI come from the germline V gene. CDR3 length: 12 amino acids. The CDR3 is CASSEALGGYTF. The DNA of the CDR3 is TGTGCCAGCAGTGAAGCGCTCGGGGGCTACACCTTC.